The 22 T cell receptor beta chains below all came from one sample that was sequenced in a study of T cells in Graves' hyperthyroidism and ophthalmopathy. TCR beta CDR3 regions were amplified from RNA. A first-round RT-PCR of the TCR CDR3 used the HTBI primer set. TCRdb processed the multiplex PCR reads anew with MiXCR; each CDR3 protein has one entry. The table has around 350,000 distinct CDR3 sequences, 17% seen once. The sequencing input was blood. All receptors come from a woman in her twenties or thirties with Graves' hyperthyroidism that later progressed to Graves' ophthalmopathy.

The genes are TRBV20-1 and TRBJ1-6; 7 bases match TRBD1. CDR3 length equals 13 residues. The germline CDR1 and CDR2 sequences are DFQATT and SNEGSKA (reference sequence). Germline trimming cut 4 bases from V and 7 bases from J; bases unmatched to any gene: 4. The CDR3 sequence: CSATTGVNSPLHF. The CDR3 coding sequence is TGCAGTGCTACTACAGGGGTGAATTCACCCCTCCACTTT.

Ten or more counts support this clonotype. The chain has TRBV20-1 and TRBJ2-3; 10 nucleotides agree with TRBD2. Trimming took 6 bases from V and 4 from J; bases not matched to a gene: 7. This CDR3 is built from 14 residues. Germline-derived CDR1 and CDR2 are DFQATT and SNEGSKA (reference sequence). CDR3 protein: CSAGTSATADTQYF. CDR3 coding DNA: TGCAGTGCCGGGACTAGCGCGACCGCAGATACGCAGTATTTT.

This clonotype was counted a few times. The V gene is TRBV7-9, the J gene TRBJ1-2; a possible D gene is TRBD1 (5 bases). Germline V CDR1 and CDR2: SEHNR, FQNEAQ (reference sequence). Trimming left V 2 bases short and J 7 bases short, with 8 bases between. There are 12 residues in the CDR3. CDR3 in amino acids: CASSLQGGGYTF. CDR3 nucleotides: TGTGCCAGCAGCTTACAGGGTGGTGGCTACACCTTC.

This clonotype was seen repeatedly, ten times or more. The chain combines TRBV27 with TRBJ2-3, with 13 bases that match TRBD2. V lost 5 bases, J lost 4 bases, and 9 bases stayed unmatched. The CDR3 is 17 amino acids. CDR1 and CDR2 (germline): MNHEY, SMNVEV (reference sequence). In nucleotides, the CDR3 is TGTGCCAGCAGTCGCCGACTAGCGGGGGGAATCTCAGATACGCAGTATTTT. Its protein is CASSRRLAGGISDTQYF.

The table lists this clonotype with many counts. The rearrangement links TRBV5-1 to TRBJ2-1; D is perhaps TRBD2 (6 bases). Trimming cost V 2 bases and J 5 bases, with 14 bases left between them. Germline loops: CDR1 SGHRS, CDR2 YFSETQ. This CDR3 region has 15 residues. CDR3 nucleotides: TGCGCCAGCAGCTTAACCGGGACTTTAAACAATGAGCAGTTCTTC. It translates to CASSLTGTLNNEQFF.

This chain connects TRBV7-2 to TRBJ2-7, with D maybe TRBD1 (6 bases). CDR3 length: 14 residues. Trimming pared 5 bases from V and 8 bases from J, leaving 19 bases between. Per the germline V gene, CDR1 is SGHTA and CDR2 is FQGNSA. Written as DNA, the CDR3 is TGTGCCAGCAGCCCCCCCGAACAGGGTTGGAAGCAGTACTTC. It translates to CASSPPEQGWKQYF.

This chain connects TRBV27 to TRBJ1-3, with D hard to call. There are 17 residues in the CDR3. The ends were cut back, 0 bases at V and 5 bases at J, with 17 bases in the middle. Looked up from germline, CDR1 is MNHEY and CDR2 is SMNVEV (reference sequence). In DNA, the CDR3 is TGTGCCAGCAGTTTATCACGACCTACACATAACCGAAACACCATATATTTT. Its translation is CASSLSRPTHNRNTIYF.

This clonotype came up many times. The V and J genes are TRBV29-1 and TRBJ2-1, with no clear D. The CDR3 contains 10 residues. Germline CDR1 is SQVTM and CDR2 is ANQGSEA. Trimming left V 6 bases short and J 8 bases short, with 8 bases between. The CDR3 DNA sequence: TGCAGCGTCGCCCTGGATGAGCAGTTCTTC. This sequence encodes CSVALDEQFF.

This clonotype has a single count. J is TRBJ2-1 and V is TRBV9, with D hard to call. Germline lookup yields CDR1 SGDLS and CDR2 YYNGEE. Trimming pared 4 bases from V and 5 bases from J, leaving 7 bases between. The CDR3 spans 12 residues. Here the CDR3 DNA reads TGTGCCAGCAGCCCACCCCACAATGAGCAGTTCTTC. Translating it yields CASSPPHNEQFF.

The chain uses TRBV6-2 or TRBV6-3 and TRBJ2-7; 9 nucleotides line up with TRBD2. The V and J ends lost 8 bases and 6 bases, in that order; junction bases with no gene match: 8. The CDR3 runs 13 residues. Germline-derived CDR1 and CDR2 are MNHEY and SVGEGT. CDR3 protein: CASLLAGASEQYF. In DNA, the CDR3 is TGTGCCAGCCTCTTAGCGGGAGCCTCCGAGCAGTACTTC.

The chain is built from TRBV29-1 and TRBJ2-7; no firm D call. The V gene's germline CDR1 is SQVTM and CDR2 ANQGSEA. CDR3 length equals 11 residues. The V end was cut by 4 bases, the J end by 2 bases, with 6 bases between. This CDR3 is CSVVETYEQYF. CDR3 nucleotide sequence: TGCAGCGTTGTCGAGACCTACGAGCAGTACTTC.

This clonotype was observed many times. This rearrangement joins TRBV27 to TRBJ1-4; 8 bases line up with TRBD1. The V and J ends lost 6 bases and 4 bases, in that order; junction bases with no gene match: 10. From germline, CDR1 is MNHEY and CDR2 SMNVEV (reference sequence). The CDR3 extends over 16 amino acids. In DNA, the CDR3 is TGTGCCAGCAGCAAAATCCGGGACAGGCTTAATGAAAAACTGTTTTTT. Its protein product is CASSKIRDRLNEKLFF.

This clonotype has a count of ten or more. The CDR3 loop is CASRGYELTRGGDTQYF. The CDR3 DNA follows: TGTGCCAGCAGAGGATACGAATTGACACGGGGAGGAGATACGCAGTATTTT. This sequence joins TRBV28 and TRBJ2-3; weak D call: TRBD2 (6 bases). Germline-derived CDR1 and CDR2 are MDHEN and SYDVKM. Deletions cut 6 bases from V and 5 bases from J, with 24 bases between. The length of the CDR3 is 17 residues.

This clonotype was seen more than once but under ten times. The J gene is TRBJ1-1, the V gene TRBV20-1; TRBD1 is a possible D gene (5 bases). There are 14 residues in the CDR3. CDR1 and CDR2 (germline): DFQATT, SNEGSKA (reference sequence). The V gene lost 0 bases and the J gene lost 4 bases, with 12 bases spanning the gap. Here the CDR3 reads CSARELGGTTEAFF. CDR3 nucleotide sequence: TGCAGTGCTAGAGAGCTGGGAGGGACCACTGAAGCTTTCTTT.

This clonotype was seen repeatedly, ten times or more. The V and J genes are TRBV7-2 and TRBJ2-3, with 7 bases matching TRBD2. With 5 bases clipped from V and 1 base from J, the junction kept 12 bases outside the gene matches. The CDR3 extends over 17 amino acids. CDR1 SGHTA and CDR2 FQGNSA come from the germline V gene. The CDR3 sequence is CASSIGWAGDGTDTQYF. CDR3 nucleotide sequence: TGTGCCAGCAGCATCGGGTGGGCGGGAGACGGCACAGATACGCAGTATTTT.

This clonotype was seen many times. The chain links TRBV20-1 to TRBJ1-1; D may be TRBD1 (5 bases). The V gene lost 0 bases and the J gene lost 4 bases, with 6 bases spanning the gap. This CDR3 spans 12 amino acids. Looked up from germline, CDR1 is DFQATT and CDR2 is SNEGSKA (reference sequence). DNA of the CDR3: TGCAGTGCTAGAGAGAGGGGCACTGAAGCTTTCTTT. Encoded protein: CSARERGTEAFF.

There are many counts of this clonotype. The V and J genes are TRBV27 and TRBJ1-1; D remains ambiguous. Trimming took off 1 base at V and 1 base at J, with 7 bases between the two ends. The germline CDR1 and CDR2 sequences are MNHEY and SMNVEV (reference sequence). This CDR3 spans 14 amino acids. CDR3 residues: CASSLLYGNTEAFF. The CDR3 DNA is TGTGCCAGCAGTTTATTGTACGGGAACACTGAAGCTTTCTTT.

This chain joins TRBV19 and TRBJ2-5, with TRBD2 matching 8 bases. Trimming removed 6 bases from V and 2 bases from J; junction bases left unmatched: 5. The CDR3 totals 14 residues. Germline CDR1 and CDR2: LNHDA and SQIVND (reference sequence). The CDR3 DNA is TGTGCCAGTAGCAAGCGGGAGATACAAGAGACCCAGTACTTC. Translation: CASSKREIQETQYF.

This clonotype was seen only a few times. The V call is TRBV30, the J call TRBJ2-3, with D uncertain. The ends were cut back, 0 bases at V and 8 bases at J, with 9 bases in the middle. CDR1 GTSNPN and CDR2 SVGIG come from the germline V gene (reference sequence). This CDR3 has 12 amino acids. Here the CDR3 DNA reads TGTGCCTGGAGTGTTCAACTTGGTACGCAGTATTTT. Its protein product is CAWSVQLGTQYF.

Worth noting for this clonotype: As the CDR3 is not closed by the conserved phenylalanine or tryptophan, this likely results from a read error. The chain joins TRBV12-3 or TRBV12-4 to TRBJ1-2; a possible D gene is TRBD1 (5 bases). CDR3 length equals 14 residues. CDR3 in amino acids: CASSFTQGLGGYTL. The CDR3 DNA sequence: TGCGCCAGCAGTTTCACCCAGGGACTTGGTGGCTACACCCTC.

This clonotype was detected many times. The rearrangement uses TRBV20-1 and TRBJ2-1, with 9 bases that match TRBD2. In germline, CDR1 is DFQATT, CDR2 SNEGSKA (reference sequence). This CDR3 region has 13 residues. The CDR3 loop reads CGSLASGIVEQFF. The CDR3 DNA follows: TGCGGTAGTCTGGCTAGCGGGATCGTTGAGCAGTTCTTC.

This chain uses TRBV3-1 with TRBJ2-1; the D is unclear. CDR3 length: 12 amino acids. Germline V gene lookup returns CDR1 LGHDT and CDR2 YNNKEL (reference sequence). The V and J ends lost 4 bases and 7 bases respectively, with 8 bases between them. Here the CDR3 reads CASSRFVNEQFF. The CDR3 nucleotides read TGTGCCAGCAGCCGTTTTGTAAATGAGCAGTTCTTC.